Shown below are 2 T cell receptor beta chains from a single sample sequenced in a study of cytomegalovirus exposure and HLA in healthy donors. Repertoires were generated with immunoSEQ multiplex PCR, while TCRdb's copy carries only in-frame clones and drops some. The table shows 250,000 or so clones, with roughly nine tenths occurring only once. The source material was PBMCs. Every receptor here comes from a man in his late teens or twenties in good health and CMV-seropositive.

The chain uses TRBV7-6 and TRBJ2-2; 11 bases match TRBD2. The germline gives CDR1 SGHVS, CDR2 FNYEAQ. The CDR3 runs 16 residues. Trimming took 5 bases from V and 1 from J; bases not matched to a gene: 3. The CDR3 DNA follows: TGTGCCAGCAGCCCGGGACTAGCGGAGAACACCGGGGAGCTGTTTTTT. This codes for CASSPGLAENTGELFF.

This clone was observed a single time. The J gene is TRBJ2-5, the V gene TRBV5-6; D is unresolved. The V end lost 0 bases, the J end lost 3 bases, and 6 bases lay between the germline ends. The germline V gene encodes CDR1 SGHDT and CDR2 YYEEEE. The CDR3 is 13 amino acids. The CDR3 is CASSLGQKETQYF. CDR3 in DNA: TGTGCCAGCAGCTTGGGGCAGAAAGAGACCCAGTACTTC.